These 5 T cell receptor beta chains originate from one sample sequenced in a study of blood T cell repertoires in COVID-19. Measured with immunoSEQ multiplex PCR; TCRdb has only the in-frame clones, and not every one. Among about 160,000 clones listed, about 84% were seen once. The sequenced material came from PBMCs or T cells enriched from blood (not recorded which). The receptors here all came from a middle-aged woman with acute COVID-19.

This sequence joins TRBV18 and TRBJ2-6, with TRBD1 identical over 7 bases. Germline CDR1 and CDR2: KGHSH and LQKENI. The CDR3 is made up of 16 amino acids. V lost 1 base and J lost 4; bases outside the gene matches: 4. The CDR3: CASSPQGAGGANVLTF. CDR3 nucleotides: TGTGCCAGCTCACCACAGGGGGCAGGAGGGGCCAACGTCCTGACTTTC.

This chain uses TRBV6-6 with TRBJ1-5; D is uncertain. CDR3 length: 11 residues. Germline V lookup: CDR1 MNHNY, CDR2 SVGAGI (reference sequence). The V gene lost 6 bases and the J gene lost 11 bases, with 11 bases spanning the gap. The CDR3 loop reads CASSPGESQHF. The DNA of the CDR3 is TGTGCCAGCAGCCCCGGGGAGTCCCAGCATTTT.

This chain uses TRBV5-8 with TRBJ2-3; a weak D match, TRBD1 (6 bases). This CDR3 has 14 amino acids. Germline lookup yields CDR1 SGHTS and CDR2 YDEGEE. Trimming removed 3 bases at V and 2 bases at J, with 10 bases between. CDR3 sequence: CASSSGVLTDTQYF. CDR3 nucleotides: TGTGCCAGCAGCTCAGGGGTTCTCACAGATACGCAGTATTTT. The complete variable domain, with remaining parts taken from reference TRBV5-8 and TRBJ2-3, reads EAGVTQSPTHLIKTRGQQATLRCSPISGHTSVYWYQQALGLGLQFLLWYDEGEERNRGNFPPRFSGRQFPNYSSELNVNALELEDSALYLCASSSGVLTDTQYFGPGTRLTVL.

This chain connects TRBV6-5 to TRBJ2-3; D may be TRBD2 (5 bases). Trimming took 6 bases from V and 4 from J, leaving 14 bases between them. Germline V gives CDR1 MNHEY, CDR2 SVGAGI. The CDR3 has 14 amino acids. The CDR3 loop is CASRRGRGADTQYF. Written as DNA, the CDR3 is TGTGCCAGCAGACGAGGGAGAGGAGCAGATACGCAGTATTTT.

This chain links TRBV2 with TRBJ2-3; TRBD1 is a possible D gene (6 bases). Germline CDR1 is SNHLY and CDR2 is FYNNEI. This CDR3 region has 15 residues. Trimming took off 11 bases at V and 1 base at J, with 19 bases between the two ends. CDR3: CARQARTGGTDTQYF. The CDR3 DNA follows: TGTGCCCGACAGGCTCGAACGGGCGGCACAGATACGCAGTATTTT.